Each of the 22 T cell receptor beta chains below was sequenced from the same sample in a study of cytomegalovirus exposure and HLA in healthy donors. It was with 60 Vbeta and 13 Jbeta primers that the PCR ran. Data came from immunoSEQ multiplex PCR; TCRdb stores just in-frame clones and leaves some out. Here the sample spans roughly 190,000 clones, 80% to 90% being singletons. The material sequenced was PBMCs. The source is a man aged 35 to 55 in good health and CMV-seropositive.

This chain uses TRBV6-1 with TRBJ1-1; 8 bases are shared with TRBD1. The CDR3 is made up of 16 amino acids. Trimming took 2 bases from V and 2 from J; bases not matched to a gene: 7. Germline CDR1 and CDR2: MNHNS and SASEGT. CDR3 amino acids: CASSEWQGAGNTEAFF. CDR3 DNA sequence: TGTGCCAGCAGTGAATGGCAGGGGGCGGGAAACACTGAAGCTTTCTTT.

Only one count was recorded for this clone. The chain employs TRBV19 and TRBJ2-4; a weak D match, TRBD2 (5 bases). Looked up from germline, CDR1 is LNHDA and CDR2 is SQIVND (reference sequence). V was trimmed by 10 bases and J by 2 bases, leaving 24 bases between them. The CDR3 covers 17 residues. In nucleotides, the CDR3 is TGTGCCATCAATTCTGACAACGGGGTAGGGACCAAAAACATTCAGTACTTC. It encodes CAINSDNGVGTKNIQYF.

The chain links TRBV7-8 to TRBJ2-1, with 13 bases that match TRBD2. Trimming took 5 bases from V and 5 from J; bases not matched to a gene: 3. The CDR3 sequence is 15 residues long. Germline values: CDR1 SGHVS, CDR2 FQNEAQ. In DNA, the CDR3 is TGTGCCAGCAGCCAGGGACTAGCGGGAAACAATGAGCAGTTCTTC. As protein: CASSQGLAGNNEQFF.

This chain uses TRBV15 with TRBJ2-3; TRBD2 matches 9 bases. J gave up 4 bases and V 4 bases, and 12 bases lay outside the gene matches. CDR3 length: 17 amino acids. Germline V CDR1 and CDR2: LNHNV, YYDKDF (reference sequence). CDR3 in amino acids: CATSIRRGAGGPDTQYF. The CDR3 DNA is TGTGCCACCAGCATCAGAAGGGGGGCGGGAGGGCCAGATACGCAGTATTTT.

The rearrangement joins TRBV15 to TRBJ2-2; tentative D call: TRBD2 (6 bases). V was cut by 1 base and J by 5 bases, with 11 bases left in between. CDR3 size: 15 residues. Germline loops: CDR1 LNHNV, CDR2 YYDKDF (reference sequence). This chain's CDR3 is CATSRGRVVTGELFF. The CDR3 DNA reads TGTGCCACCAGCAGAGGGAGGGTGGTAACCGGGGAGCTGTTTTTT.

V is TRBV7-2 and J is TRBJ2-3; 7 bases map to TRBD2. In germline, CDR1 is SGHTA, CDR2 FQGNSA. The CDR3 has 16 amino acids. After removal of 5 bases from V and 5 bases from J, the junction contained 13 bases not matched to a gene. The CDR3 sequence: CASSLLGGTMGDTQYF. In nucleotides, the CDR3 is TGTGCCAGCAGCCTCCTAGGCGGGACTATGGGAGATACGCAGTATTTT.

The J gene is TRBJ1-2, the V gene TRBV28, with 9 bases fitting TRBD1. This CDR3 is 16 amino acids long. V trimming: 1 base; J trimming: 4 bases; junction bases outside the gene matches: 7. Germline CDR1 and CDR2: MDHEN and SYDVKM. Here the CDR3 DNA reads TGTGCCAGCAGTTTATCGGGACAGGGAGAGGGCTATGGCTACACCTTC. It specifies CASSLSGQGEGYGYTF.

This chain joins TRBV7-8 and TRBJ2-5, with 9 nucleotides matching TRBD1. The CDR3 is 15 residues long. Germline loops: CDR1 SGHVS, CDR2 FQNEAQ. V shed 3 bases and J 3 bases; nucleotides not matched to a gene: 5. CDR3: CASSLFWTGEETQYF. In nucleotides, the CDR3 is TGTGCCAGCAGCTTGTTTTGGACAGGGGAAGAGACCCAGTACTTC.

The chain carries TRBV7-2 and TRBJ2-5; 7 bases line up with TRBD1. J gave up 4 bases and V 1 base, and 3 bases lay outside the gene matches. Germline CDR1 reads SGHTA; CDR2 reads FQGNSA. This CDR3 is built from 14 residues. The CDR3 DNA reads as TGTGCCAGCAGCTTAGGACAGGGTATAGAGACCCAGTACTTC. Protein product: CASSLGQGIETQYF.

The genes are TRBV19 and TRBJ1-5, with 10 bases matching TRBD1. The germline V gene encodes CDR1 LNHDA and CDR2 SQIVND (reference sequence). After removal of 6 bases from V and 5 bases from J, the junction contained 7 bases not matched to a gene. This CDR3 comprises 15 residues. The CDR3 DNA reads TGTGCCAGTAGGAAACCGGGACAGGGGCATCAGCCCCAGCATTTT. It yields the protein CASRKPGQGHQPQHF.

In regard to this clone: The sample carries other DNA sequences with the same CDR3. The CDR3 coding sequence is TGTGCCAGCAGCTTATCGGGACAGGGGAACACTGAAGCTTTCTTT. Translating it yields CASSLSGQGNTEAFF. The chain employs TRBV7-2 and TRBJ1-1; 9 nucleotides align to TRBD1. Germline V CDR1 and CDR2: SGHTA, FQGNSA. The J segment lost 1 base and the V segment lost 2 bases, leaving 2 bases of the junction unmatched. This CDR3 is built from 15 residues.

The V call is TRBV5-1, the J call TRBJ2-5, with 10 nucleotides matching TRBD1. Germline V gene lookup returns CDR1 SGHRS and CDR2 YFSETQ. The CDR3 contains 14 residues. With V trimmed by 4 bases and J by 3 bases, 3 bases remained unmatched. CDR3 region: CASSTGTGEETQYF. The DNA of the CDR3 is TGCGCCAGCAGCACCGGGACAGGGGAAGAGACCCAGTACTTC.

The chain recombines TRBV1 with TRBJ2-3; no DNA check was done on the table's D call, TRBD2. TRBV1 is an annotated pseudogene. There are 15 residues in the CDR3. The CDR3 bases are TGCACCAGCAGCCACCCATTCTGCGCGAGAGATACGCAGTATTTT. Translated: CTSSHPFCARDTQYF.

CDR3 in DNA: TGTGCCAGCAGGAAAAGGGACCAGGGACAGGGGAGGGAGCCCCAGCATTTT. It codes for CASRKRDQGQGREPQHF. V is TRBV11-2 and J is TRBJ1-5; 10 bases are shared with TRBD1. The CDR3 length is 17 residues. V lost 6 bases to trimming and J lost 8 bases; unmatched junction nucleotides: 16. Germline V gives CDR1 SGHAT, CDR2 FQNNGV.

The chain employs TRBV2 and TRBJ2-7; D call uncertain. The CDR3 is 13 residues long. Germline CDR1 reads SNHLY; CDR2 reads FYNNEI. V dropped 6 bases and J dropped 0 bases, with 9 bases sitting between them. The CDR3 nucleotides are TGTGCCAGCAGGGTACAGAGCTCCTACGAGCAGTACTTC. Protein product: CASRVQSSYEQYF. Complete variable domain (other parts from reference TRBV2 and TRBJ2-7): EPEVTQTPSHQVTQMGQEVILRCVPISNHLYFYWYRQILGQKVEFLVSFYNNEISEKSEIFDDQFSVERPDGSNFTLKIRSTKLEDSAMYFCASRVQSSYEQYFGPGTRLTVT.

The V call is TRBV5-4, the J call TRBJ2-5; 7 bases are a match to TRBD2. Germline CDR1 and CDR2: SGHNT and YYREEE (reference sequence). The CDR3 contains 14 residues. The junction had 5 bases not matched to a gene; V was cut back by 4 bases and J by 2 bases. Here the CDR3 reads CASSILGGQETQYF. CDR3 DNA sequence: TGTGCCAGCAGCATCCTGGGGGGGCAAGAGACCCAGTACTTC.

The V gene is TRBV5-1, the J gene TRBJ2-3, with 9 bases lining up with TRBD2. The V gene's germline CDR1 is SGHRS and CDR2 YFSETQ. The CDR3 loop spans 17 amino acids. J was trimmed by 4 bases and V by 3 bases; bases with no gene match: 12. The CDR3 loop is CASSSGVAGVGADTQYF. Here the CDR3 DNA reads TGCGCCAGCAGCTCCGGGGTAGCGGGAGTTGGCGCAGATACGCAGTATTTT.

This clone appeared a few times. The chain is built from TRBV27 and TRBJ1-2; D call uncertain. V was clipped by 6 bases and J by 1 base, with 18 bases between them. From germline, CDR1 is MNHEY and CDR2 SMNVEV (reference sequence). The CDR3 is 16 amino acids. The DNA of the CDR3 is TGTGCCAGCAGCACGTCGGCCAGGATTTTTAACTATGGCTACACCTTC. Translating it yields CASSTSARIFNYGYTF.

V is TRBV9 and J is TRBJ1-4; maybe TRBD1 (5 bases). The CDR3 length is 13 residues. The germline V and J ends were trimmed by 0 bases and 7 bases, with 7 bases remaining between them. The V gene's germline CDR1 is SGDLS and CDR2 YYNGEE. CDR3 DNA sequence: TGTGCCAGCAGCGTAGACGGGGGTGAAAAACTGTTTTTT. It yields the protein CASSVDGGEKLFF.

This chain joins TRBV10-1 and TRBJ2-3, with D unresolved. This CDR3 contains 13 residues. CDR1 WNHNN and CDR2 SYGVQD come from the germline V gene (reference sequence). Trimming cost V 3 bases and J 7 bases, with 11 bases left between them. For the CDR3, the DNA is TGCGCCAGCAGTGAAGTCCTAAGAAATACGCAGTATTTT. It yields the protein CASSEVLRNTQYF.

V and J are TRBV7-9 and TRBJ2-1, with 13 bases identical to TRBD2. The CDR3 is 15 residues long. V shed 4 bases and J 5 bases; nucleotides not matched to a gene: 2. Germline values: CDR1 SEHNR, CDR2 FQNEAQ (reference sequence). CDR3 sequence reads: CASSYGTSGDNEQFF. The CDR3 DNA is TGTGCCAGCAGCTATGGGACTAGCGGGGACAATGAGCAGTTCTTC. The variable domain in full, with the rest retrieved from reference TRBV7-9 and TRBJ2-1, is DTGVSQNPRHKITKRGQNVTFRCDPISEHNRLYWYRQTLGQGPEFLTYFQNEAQLEKSRLLSDRFSAERPKGSFSTLEIQRTEQGDSAMYLCASSYGTSGDNEQFFGPGTRLTVL.

In the case of this clone: One end of the junction does not line up with germline, which may come from a read error. The chain has TRBV7-9 and TRBJ2-7; 12 bases align to TRBD1. This CDR3 is built from 16 residues. CDR1 is SEHNR and CDR2 is FQNEAQ in the germline V gene (reference sequence). CDR3: CSSSLVPGQGAFEQYF. The CDR3, as DNA: TGTTCCAGCAGCTTAGTCCCGGGACAGGGGGCATTCGAGCAGTACTTC.